A selection of T cell receptor beta chains follows, all from one sample in a study of cytomegalovirus exposure and HLA in healthy donors. This table comes from immunoSEQ multiplex PCR, and its TCRdb copy is limited to in-frame clones, with some not included. The profile covers about 280,000 clones, with 70% to 90% appearing a single time and roughly 2.1% taken by the ten largest. Sequencing used PBMCs. All receptors derive from a woman between 18 and 30 years old in good health and CMV-seronegative. CDR3s leave out the opening cysteine and the closing phenylalanine or tryptophan.

v_gene	j_gene	CDR3aa
TRBV9	TRBJ1-2	ASSVGTVRHTTYGYT
TRBV5-1	TRBJ1-3	ASSLFSSGNTIY
TRBV5-1	TRBJ1-1	ASSLAGAATEAF
TRBV6-5	TRBJ2-7	ASSDSGQGWEQY
TRBV11-2	TRBJ2-7	ASSSGGLAGGLTYEQY
TRBV11-2	TRBJ1-4	ASSSTTERATNEKLF
TRBV6-8	.	ASSYLTRAGPKNEQY
TRBV15	TRBJ1-2	ATSRWRTLANYGYT
TRBV27	TRBJ1-5	ASSFGTGSQQPQH
TRBV7-9	TRBJ2-7	ASSSGGSGGSTYEQY
TRBV6-1	TRBJ1-5	ASSPAGPWQPQH
TRBV6-1	TRBJ1-1	ASRGTGRSEAF
TRBV7-3	TRBJ2-3	ASSQWAGGTDTQY
TRBV11-2	TRBJ2-3	ASSVRQRNTDTQY
TRBV25-1	TRBJ1-2	ARENRSSNYGYT
TRBV2	TRBJ2-2	ASGGTGLTGELF
TRBV5-1	TRBJ1-2	ASSLGQRGRNYGYT
TRBV20-1	TRBJ1-2	SANGAYGYT
TRBV5-6	TRBJ2-1	ASSPPSSYNEQF
TRBV30	TRBJ2-7	AWRPPGTGSSYEQY
TRBV10-3	TRBJ2-1	AIRGMGLLYNEQF
TRBV6-5	TRBJ2-7	ASSPLTGFADEQY
TRBV5-1	TRBJ2-4	ASSLAEAGSSQY
TRBV2	TRBJ1-6	ASGGQSSYNSPLH
TRBV5-4	TRBJ1-3	ASSLRQAEPGNTIY
TRBV29-1	TRBJ1-1	SGTGGLDTEAF
TRBV25-1	TRBJ1-2	ASSESVVNYGYT
TRBV5-1	TRBJ2-1	ASEKGVLRGAHNEQF
TRBV5-1	TRBJ2-5	ASFGTTLGTQY
TRBV5-1	TRBJ1-2	ASSPEGGPGYGYT
TRBV7-9	TRBJ1-4	ASSRTGDEKLF
TRBV6-5	TRBJ1-4	ASRTRQTTEKLF
TRBV27	TRBJ1-5	ASSRTELQPQH
TRBV9	TRBJ1-4	ASSVSGLNEKLF
TRBV29-1	TRBJ1-1	SVRGREAF
TRBV9	TRBJ2-1	ASSVGTGTYNEQF
TRBV7-6	TRBJ2-3	ASSLYRGENTDTQY
TRBV10-3	TRBJ2-3	AISGTGGVADTQY
TRBV5-1	TRBJ1-2	ASSGGQDYGYT
TRBV7-6	TRBJ1-4	ASSEGGEKLF
TRBV5-1	TRBJ1-5	ASSLVGGQPQH
TRBV30	TRBJ1-2	AWSPYTLPNYGYT
TRBV30	TRBJ2-7	AWRRLPNEQY
TRBV4-2	TRBJ2-3	ASSQGGTGTDTQY
TRBV5-4	TRBJ2-3	ASSIGTSGGEDTQY